This section outlines one T cell receptor (beta chain) sequence together with its context. Its specificity is not known. This record comes from a study of cytomegalovirus exposure and HLA in healthy donors. General study points: V- and J-gene trimming in TCR beta was tied to a missense DCLRE1C variant by an analysis performed later.

The primer mix had 60 Vbeta and 13 Jbeta primers. Data came from immunoSEQ multiplex PCR; TCRdb stores just in-frame clones and leaves some out. This sample carries roughly 180,000 clones, roughly 80% of them seen once, and the ten largest clones take roughly 2.3%. This clonotype was sampled from a male donor in good health and CMV-seronegative. Sequencing was performed on PBMCs.

The CDR3: CASRRTGSYNEQFF. CDR3 sequence (DNA): TGTGCCAGCAGACGGACAGGGAGCTACAATGAGCAGTTCTTC. V and J are TRBV28 and TRBJ2-1, with 8 bases aligning to TRBD1. This CDR3 region has 14 residues. Germline CDR1 and CDR2: MDHEN and SYDVKM. V gave up 6 bases and J gave up 3 bases; unmatched junction bases: 4.